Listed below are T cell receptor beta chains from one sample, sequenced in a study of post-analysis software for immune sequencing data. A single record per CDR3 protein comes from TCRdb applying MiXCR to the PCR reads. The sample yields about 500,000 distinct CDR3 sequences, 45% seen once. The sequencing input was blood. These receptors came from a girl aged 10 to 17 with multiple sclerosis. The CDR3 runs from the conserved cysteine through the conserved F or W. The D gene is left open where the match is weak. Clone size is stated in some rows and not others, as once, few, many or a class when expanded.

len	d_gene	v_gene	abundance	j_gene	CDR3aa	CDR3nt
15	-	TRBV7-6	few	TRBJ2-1	CASSEDWGTNNEQFF	TGTGCCAGCAGTGAGGACTGGGGAACTAACAATGAGCAGTTCTTC
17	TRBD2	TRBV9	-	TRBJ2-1	CASSGYSGRAPYNEQFF	TGTGCCAGCAGCGGGTATAGCGGGAGGGCTCCCTACAATGAGCAGTTCTTC
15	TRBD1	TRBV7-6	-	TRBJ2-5	CASSLTGAYSETQYF	TGTGCCAGCAGCTTGACAGGGGCCTATTCAGAGACCCAGTACTTC
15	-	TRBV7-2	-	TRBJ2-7	CASSSKGDISYEQYF	TGTGCCAGCAGCTCAAAGGGTGACATCTCCTACGAGCAGTACTTC
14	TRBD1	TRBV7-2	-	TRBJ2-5	CASSSYIPGQVPFF	TGTGCCAGCAGCTCGTATATTCCGGGACAGGTCCCGTTCTTC
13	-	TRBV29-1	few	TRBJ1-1	CSVEDFEDTEAFF	TGCAGCGTTGAAGACTTCGAGGACACTGAAGCTTTCTTT
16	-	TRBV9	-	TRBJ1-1	CASSVGSGGGNTEAFF	TGTGCCAGCAGCGTAGGGTCGGGAGGGGGGAACACTGAAGCTTTCTTT
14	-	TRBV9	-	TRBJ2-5	CASSGGGFSETQYF	TGTGCCAGCAGTGGAGGGGGATTTAGCGAGACCCAGTACTTC
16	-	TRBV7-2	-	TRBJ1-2	CASSLGPQGPEYGYTF	TGTGCCAGCAGCTTAGGGCCACAGGGACCAGAATATGGCTACACCTTC
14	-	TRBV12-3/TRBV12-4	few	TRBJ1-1	CASSFRIRLLQAFF	TGTGCCAGCAGTTTCCGGATTAGATTACTACAAGCTTTCTTT
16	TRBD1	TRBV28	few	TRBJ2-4	CASSLDRGLAKNIQYF	TGTGCCAGCAGTTTAGACAGGGGGTTAGCCAAAAACATTCAGTACTTC
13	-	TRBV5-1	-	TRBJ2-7	CASSSYGSYEQYF	TGCGCCAGCAGTTCCTACGGCTCCTACGAGCAGTACTTC
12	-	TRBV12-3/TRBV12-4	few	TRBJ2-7	CASSLSAAEQYF	TGTGCCAGCAGTTTATCGGCAGCTGAGCAGTACTTC
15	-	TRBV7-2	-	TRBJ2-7	CASSPTRGSSYEQYF	TGTGCCAGCAGCCCTACTCGGGGGAGCTCCTACGAGCAGTACTTC
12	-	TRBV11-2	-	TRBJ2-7	CASTDYTYEQYF	TGTGCCAGCACCGATTACACCTACGAGCAGTACTTC
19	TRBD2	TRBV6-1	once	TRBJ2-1	CASSEAGGPWASSYNEQFF	TGTGCCAGCAGTGAGGCGGGAGGGCCCTGGGCAAGCTCCTACAATGAGCAGTTCTTC
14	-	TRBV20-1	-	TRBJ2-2	CSARAGGNTGELFF	TGCAGTGCTAGAGCTGGGGGGAACACCGGGGAGCTGTTTTTT
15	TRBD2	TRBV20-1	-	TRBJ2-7	CSARDQAGSSYEQYF	TGCAGTGCTAGAGATCAAGCGGGAAGCTCCTACGAGCAGTACTTC
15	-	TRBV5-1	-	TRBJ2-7	CASSLVGLRSYEQYF	TGCGCCAGCAGCTTGGTAGGTTTGCGCTCCTACGAGCAGTACTTC
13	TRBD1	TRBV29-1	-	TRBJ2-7	CSVERDRVDEQYF	TGCAGCGTTGAGCGGGACAGGGTCGACGAGCAGTACTTC
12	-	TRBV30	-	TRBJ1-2	CAWSQRSEGYTF	TGTGCCTGGAGTCAGAGAAGTGAAGGCTACACCTTC
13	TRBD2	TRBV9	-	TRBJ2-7	CASSGGGHNEQYF	TGTGCCAGCAGCGGCGGGGGGCACAATGAGCAGTACTTC
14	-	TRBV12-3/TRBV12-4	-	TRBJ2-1	CASARLDLYNEQFF	TGTGCCAGCGCCCGACTAGACCTCTACAATGAGCAGTTCTTC
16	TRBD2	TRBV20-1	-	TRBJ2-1	CSAIFGGLAGSNEQFF	TGCAGTGCGATATTTGGGGGACTAGCGGGTTCCAATGAGCAGTTCTTC
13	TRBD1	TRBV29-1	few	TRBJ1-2	CSVERQGNYGYTF	TGCAGCGTTGAGAGACAGGGAAACTATGGCTACACCTTC
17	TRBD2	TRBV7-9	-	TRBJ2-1	CASSLVGLAGYGNEQFF	TGTGCCAGCAGCTTAGTAGGACTAGCGGGCTACGGTAATGAGCAGTTCTTC
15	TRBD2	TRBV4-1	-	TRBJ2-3	CASSSSGFAGDTQYF	TGCGCCAGCAGCTCTAGCGGCTTCGCGGGAGATACGCAGTATTTT
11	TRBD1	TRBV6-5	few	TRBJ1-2	CASSTTGLYTF	TGTGCCAGCAGTACGACAGGGTTATACACCTTC
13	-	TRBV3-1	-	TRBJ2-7	CASSQDRYNEQYF	TGTGCCAGCAGTCAAGACAGGTACAATGAGCAGTACTTC
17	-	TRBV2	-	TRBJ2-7	CASSEAYRGQNNYEQYF	TGTGCCAGCAGTGAAGCCTATAGGGGCCAGAATAACTACGAGCAGTACTTC
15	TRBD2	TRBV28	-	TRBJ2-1	CASSQGLAVHNEQFF	TGTGCCAGCAGCCAGGGACTAGCGGTCCACAATGAGCAGTTCTTC
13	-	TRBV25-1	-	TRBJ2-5	CASTSGYSDEQYF	TGTGCCAGCACCAGCGGGTATTCTGATGAGCAGTACTTC
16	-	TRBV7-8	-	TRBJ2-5	CASSLGVSLLRETQYF	TGTGCCAGCAGCTTAGGAGTGAGCCTTCTCCGAGAGACCCAGTACTTC
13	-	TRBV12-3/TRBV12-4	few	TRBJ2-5	CASSFDPKETQYF	TGTGCCAGCAGTTTTGACCCCAAAGAGACCCAGTACTTC
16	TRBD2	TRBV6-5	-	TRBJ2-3	CASSYSRGREADTQYF	TGTGCCAGCAGTTACTCCCGCGGGAGGGAGGCAGATACGCAGTATTTT
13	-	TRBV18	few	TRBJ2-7	CASGKDREDEQYF	TGTGCCAGCGGGAAAGACAGGGAGGACGAGCAGTACTTC
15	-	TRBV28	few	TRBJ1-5	CASSLGGPSNQPQHF	TGTGCCAGCAGTTTAGGTGGGCCCAGCAATCAGCCCCAGCATTTT
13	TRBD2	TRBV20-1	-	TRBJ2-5	CSAKTSGAAEQYF	TGCAGTGCTAAGACTAGCGGCGCGGCTGAGCAGTACTTC
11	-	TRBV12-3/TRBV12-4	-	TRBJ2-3	CASMLTDTQYF	TGTGCCAGCATGTTAACAGATACGCAGTATTTT
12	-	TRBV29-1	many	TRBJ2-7	CSVHPDGYEQYF	TGCAGCGTCCACCCGGACGGCTACGAGCAGTACTTC
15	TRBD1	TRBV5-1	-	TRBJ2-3	CASIPQGALTDTQYF	TGCGCCAGCATCCCACAGGGGGCTCTGACAGATACGCAGTATTTT
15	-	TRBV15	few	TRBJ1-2	CATSREPGENYGYTF	TGTGCCACCAGCAGAGAACCGGGGGAGAACTATGGCTACACCTTC
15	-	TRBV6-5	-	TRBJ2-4	CASSYSDTVKNIQYF	TGTGCCAGCAGTTACTCGGACACAGTCAAAAACATTCAGTACTTC
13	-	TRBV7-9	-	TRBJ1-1	CASSRRDGTEAFF	TGTGCCAGCAGCAGGAGGGATGGGACTGAAGCTTTCTTT
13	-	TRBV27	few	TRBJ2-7	CASKDQSSYEQYF	TGTGCCAGCAAAGACCAAAGCTCCTACGAGCAGTACTTC
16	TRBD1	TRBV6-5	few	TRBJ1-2	CASAPRQGVLNYGYTF	TGTGCCAGCGCCCCTCGACAGGGGGTCTTAAACTATGGCTACACCTTC
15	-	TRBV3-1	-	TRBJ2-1	CASSQDGWPYNEQFF	TGTGCCAGCAGCCAAGACGGCTGGCCCTACAATGAGCAGTTCTTC
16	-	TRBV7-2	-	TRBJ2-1	CASSLATGIHLNEQFF	TGTGCCAGCAGCTTAGCGACGGGGATACATCTCAATGAGCAGTTCTTC
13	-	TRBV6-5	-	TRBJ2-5	CASSYRASGTQYF	TGCGCCAGCAGTTACAGGGCATCGGGGACCCAGTACTTC